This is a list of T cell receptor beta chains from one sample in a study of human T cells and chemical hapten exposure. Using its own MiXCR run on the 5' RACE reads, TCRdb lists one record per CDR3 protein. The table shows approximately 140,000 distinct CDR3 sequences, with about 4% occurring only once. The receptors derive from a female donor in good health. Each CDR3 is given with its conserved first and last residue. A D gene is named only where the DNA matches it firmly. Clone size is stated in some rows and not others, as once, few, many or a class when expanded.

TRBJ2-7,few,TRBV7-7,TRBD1,TGTGCTAGCAGCTTAGAACAGGGGTCGACCTACGAGCAGTACTTC,CASSLEQGSTYEQYF
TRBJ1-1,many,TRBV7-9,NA,TGTGCCAGCAGCTTAGGGTGGGGGTCCACTGAAGCTTTCTTT,CASSLGWGSTEAFF
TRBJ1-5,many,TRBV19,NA,TGTGCCAGTAGTGGCGCCCTCAGGAAGGTTGGTAATCAGCCCCAGCATTTT,CASSGALRKVGNQPQHF
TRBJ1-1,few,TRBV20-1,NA,TGCAGTGCTAGTCGAAACGAGAACACTGAAGCTTTCTTT,CSASRNENTEAFF
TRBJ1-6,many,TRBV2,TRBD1,TGTGCCAGCAGAGCGGACAGGGCTTCACCCCTCCACTTT,CASRADRASPLHF
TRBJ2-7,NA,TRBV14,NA,TGTGCCAGCAGCCAAGATCGTCGGCACAAAACCTACGAGCAGTACTTC,CASSQDRRHKTYEQYF
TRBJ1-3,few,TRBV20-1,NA,TGCAGTGCCCCTCCCGCAGGGGCTGGAAACACCATATATTTT,CSAPPAGAGNTIYF
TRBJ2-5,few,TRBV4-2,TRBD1,TGTGCCAGCAGCCAAGCCACAGGGGTAGAGACCCAGTACTTC,CASSQATGVETQYF
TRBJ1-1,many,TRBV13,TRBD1,TGTGCCAGCAGCGTGAACAGGGGCGTGAACACTGAAGCTTTCTTT,CASSVNRGVNTEAFF
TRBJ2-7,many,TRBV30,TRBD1,TGTGCCTGGACTTCCCAGGGGGTACGGGTTTACGAGCAGTACTTC,CAWTSQGVRVYEQYF
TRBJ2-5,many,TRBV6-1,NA,TGTGCCAGCAGTGAAAATCGGGGGATTCAAGAGACCCAGTACTTC,CASSENRGIQETQYF
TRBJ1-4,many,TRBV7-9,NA,TGTGCCAGCAGCTCGTCGGGGGGCGAGACCGCAACTAATGAAAAACTGTTTTTT,CASSSSGGETATNEKLFF
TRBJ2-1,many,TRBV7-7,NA,TGTGCCAGCAGCTTGACCGTTAGCGGCTACAATGAGCAGTTCTTC,CASSLTVSGYNEQFF
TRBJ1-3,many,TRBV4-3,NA,TGCGCCAGCAGCCAAGAGGTGGGGTTTTTCTCTGGAAACACCATATATTTT,CASSQEVGFFSGNTIYF
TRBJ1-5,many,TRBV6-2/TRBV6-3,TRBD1,TGTGCCAGCACCCGACAGGGAGGTCAGCCCCAGCATTTT,CASTRQGGQPQHF
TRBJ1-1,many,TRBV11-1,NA,TGTGCCAGCAGCCCATCCGCGGACAGAGGGGGCACTGAAGCTTTCTTT,CASSPSADRGGTEAFF
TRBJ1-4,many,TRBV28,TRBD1,TGTGCCAGCAGTGAGCAACAGGGGCGGCAATTTGAAAAACTGTTTTTT,CASSEQQGRQFEKLFF
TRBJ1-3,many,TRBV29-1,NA,TGCAGCGTTGAAGGGATTTTCTCTGGAAACACCATATATTTT,CSVEGIFSGNTIYF
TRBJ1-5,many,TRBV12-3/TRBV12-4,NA,TGTGCCAGCAGGGCCTCTCAGAGCAATCAGCCCCAGCATTTT,CASRASQSNQPQHF
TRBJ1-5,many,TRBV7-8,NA,TGTGCCAGCAGCTTGGTGCCAGATAGCAATCAGCCCCAGCATTTT,CASSLVPDSNQPQHF
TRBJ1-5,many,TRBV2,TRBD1,TGTGCCAGCAAGACTACGGGACAGTCTAATCAGCCCCAGCATTTT,CASKTTGQSNQPQHF
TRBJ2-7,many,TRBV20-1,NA,TGCAGTGCTAGAGAGCCCGGGACACAGATCTACGAGCAGTACTTC,CSAREPGTQIYEQYF